Listed below are T cell receptor beta chains from one sample, sequenced in a study of CD8+ T cells in alopecia areata. The table came from immunoSEQ multiplex PCR; TCRdb's copy has only in-frame clones and leaves some out. This repertoire shows fewer than 200,000 clones, around 50% found once; its top ten account for approximately 14%. Here the sequenced sample was CD4+ T cells sorted from blood, taken at week 0. The receptor source for this set is a human donor with alopecia areata. CDR3s include the opening cysteine and the closing phenylalanine or tryptophan. Fields, in order: CDR3 length, D gene, V gene, clone size, J gene, CDR3 protein, CDR3 DNA. D genes are given only for firm matches. Size tells how often a clone was seen (once, few, many) or the class of an expanded clone, and some rows leave it out.

CDR3 length: 14; D gene: TRBD1; V gene: TRBV29-1; clone size: .; J gene: TRBJ2-1; CDR3 protein: CSVPPGDRYNEQFF; CDR3 DNA: TGCAGCGTTCCGCCCGGGGACAGATACAATGAGCAGTTCTTC
CDR3 length: 12; D gene: .; V gene: TRBV9; clone size: .; J gene: TRBJ1-1; CDR3 protein: CASSPSYTEAFF; CDR3 DNA: TGTGCCAGCAGCCCCTCTTACACTGAAGCTTTCTTT
CDR3 length: 13; D gene: .; V gene: TRBV27; clone size: once; J gene: TRBJ2-3; CDR3 protein: CATAGWGTDTQYF; CDR3 DNA: TGTGCCACCGCCGGTTGGGGCACAGATACGCAGTATTTT
CDR3 length: 12; D gene: .; V gene: TRBV19; clone size: .; J gene: TRBJ2-2; CDR3 protein: CASTPRGGELFF; CDR3 DNA: TGTGCCAGTACTCCTCGGGGGGGGGAGCTGTTTTTT
CDR3 length: 16; D gene: TRBD1; V gene: TRBV11-1; clone size: .; J gene: TRBJ1-2; CDR3 protein: CASSLAGGTGVSGYTF; CDR3 DNA: TGTGCCAGCAGCTTAGCTGGCGGGACAGGGGTTTCTGGCTACACCTTC
CDR3 length: 15; D gene: TRBD2; V gene: TRBV7-3; clone size: .; J gene: TRBJ2-1; CDR3 protein: CASSSGLARINEQFF; CDR3 DNA: TGTGCCAGCAGCTCAGGACTAGCGAGGATCAATGAGCAGTTCTTC
CDR3 length: 15; D gene: TRBD1; V gene: TRBV10-3; clone size: many; J gene: TRBJ1-5; CDR3 protein: CAISERDRGGGAQHF; CDR3 DNA: TGTGCCATCAGTGAGAGAGACAGGGGAGGGGGAGCCCAGCATTTT
CDR3 length: 15; D gene: .; V gene: TRBV25-1; clone size: .; J gene: TRBJ1-1; CDR3 protein: CASSAGRDGNTEAFF; CDR3 DNA: TGTGCCAGCAGTGCGGGACGAGACGGGAACACTGAAGCTTTCTTT
CDR3 length: 15; D gene: TRBD2; V gene: TRBV7-2; clone size: .; J gene: TRBJ2-3; CDR3 protein: CASSLRGAITDTQYF; CDR3 DNA: TGTGCCAGCAGCTTGCGGGGGGCAATCACAGATACGCAGTATTTT
CDR3 length: 17; D gene: .; V gene: TRBV29-1; clone size: .; J gene: TRBJ1-1; CDR3 protein: CSVEVRQTVWVNTEAFF; CDR3 DNA: TGCAGCGTTGAGGTTAGGCAGACTGTTTGGGTGAACACTGAAGCTTTCTTT
CDR3 length: 16; D gene: .; V gene: TRBV30; clone size: .; J gene: TRBJ2-2; CDR3 protein: CAWSVPGHTNTGELFF; CDR3 DNA: TGTGCCTGGAGTGTACCTGGACATACGAACACCGGGGAGCTGTTTTTT
CDR3 length: 16; D gene: .; V gene: TRBV15; clone size: .; J gene: TRBJ2-2; CDR3 protein: CATTSFGVGSTGELFF; CDR3 DNA: TGTGCCACCACATCCTTCGGAGTAGGGTCCACCGGGGAGCTGTTTTTT
CDR3 length: 15; D gene: TRBD1; V gene: TRBV15; clone size: .; J gene: TRBJ1-5; CDR3 protein: CATSRARQGSQPQHF; CDR3 DNA: TGTGCCACCAGCAGAGCCAGACAGGGTAGTCAGCCCCAGCATTTT
CDR3 length: 12; D gene: .; V gene: TRBV11-3; clone size: .; J gene: TRBJ1-4; CDR3 protein: CASRGTNEKLFF; CDR3 DNA: TGTGCCAGCCGGGGGACTAATGAAAAACTGTTTTTT
CDR3 length: 13; D gene: .; V gene: TRBV30; clone size: .; J gene: TRBJ2-2; CDR3 protein: CAWSVRGTGELFF; CDR3 DNA: TGTGCCTGGAGTGTACGGGGGACCGGGGAGCTGTTTTTT
CDR3 length: 15; D gene: .; V gene: TRBV2; clone size: .; J gene: TRBJ2-7; CDR3 protein: CASSDGFGGRDEQYF; CDR3 DNA: TGTGCCAGCAGTGACGGGTTTGGGGGAAGGGACGAGCAGTACTTC
CDR3 length: 11; D gene: .; V gene: TRBV29-1; clone size: .; J gene: TRBJ2-3; CDR3 protein: CSVGGSDTQYF; CDR3 DNA: TGCAGCGTTGGGGGATCAGATACGCAGTATTTT
CDR3 length: 16; D gene: TRBD1; V gene: TRBV7-2; clone size: .; J gene: TRBJ1-5; CDR3 protein: CASSLVGTGGDQPQHF; CDR3 DNA: TGTGCCAGCAGCTTAGTAGGGACAGGGGGCGATCAGCCCCAGCATTTT
CDR3 length: 14; D gene: .; V gene: TRBV6-5; clone size: few; J gene: TRBJ1-2; CDR3 protein: CASSYGGFTDGYTF; CDR3 DNA: TGTGCCAGCAGTTACGGGGGTTTCACGGATGGCTACACCTTC
CDR3 length: 12; D gene: .; V gene: TRBV7-9; clone size: .; J gene: TRBJ2-3; CDR3 protein: CASSLWADTQYF; CDR3 DNA: TGTGCCAGCAGTTTATGGGCGGATACGCAGTATTTT
CDR3 length: 14; D gene: .; V gene: TRBV29-1; clone size: few; J gene: TRBJ2-5; CDR3 protein: CSVDLQGRRQTQYF; CDR3 DNA: TGCAGCGTTGATCTCCAGGGGCGGAGGCAGACCCAGTACTTC
CDR3 length: 12; D gene: .; V gene: TRBV7-9; clone size: .; J gene: TRBJ1-1; CDR3 protein: CASSRTATEAFF; CDR3 DNA: TGTGCCAGCAGTAGGACAGCCACTGAAGCTTTCTTT
CDR3 length: 13; D gene: TRBD1; V gene: TRBV5-1; clone size: once; J gene: TRBJ1-2; CDR3 protein: CASSLDREYGYTF; CDR3 DNA: TGCGCCAGCAGCTTAGACAGGGAGTATGGCTACACCTTC
CDR3 length: 11; D gene: .; V gene: TRBV30; clone size: .; J gene: TRBJ1-1; CDR3 protein: CAWSVNTEAFF; CDR3 DNA: TGTGCCTGGAGTGTAAACACTGAAGCTTTCTTT
CDR3 length: 14; D gene: .; V gene: TRBV6-5; clone size: .; J gene: TRBJ1-5; CDR3 protein: CASSYSGAAQPQHF; CDR3 DNA: TGTGCCAGCAGTTACTCAGGGGCGGCTCAGCCCCAGCATTTT
CDR3 length: 15; D gene: TRBD1; V gene: TRBV27; clone size: .; J gene: TRBJ1-6; CDR3 protein: CASSSARGHGSPLHF; CDR3 DNA: TGTGCCAGCAGTTCTGCCAGGGGGCATGGTTCACCCCTCCACTTT
CDR3 length: 11; D gene: TRBD1; V gene: TRBV6-5; clone size: .; J gene: TRBJ1-1; CDR3 protein: CASVGTAKAFF; CDR3 DNA: TGTGCCAGCGTCGGGACAGCAAAAGCTTTCTTT
CDR3 length: 15; D gene: TRBD1; V gene: TRBV5-6; clone size: .; J gene: TRBJ1-2; CDR3 protein: CASSLGQGGPYGYTF; CDR3 DNA: TGTGCCAGCAGCCTAGGGCAGGGGGGACCTTATGGCTACACCTTC
CDR3 length: 14; D gene: .; V gene: TRBV29-1; clone size: .; J gene: TRBJ2-7; CDR3 protein: CSVGARLSSYEQYF; CDR3 DNA: TGCAGCGTTGGGGCAAGGCTAAGCTCCTACGAGCAGTACTTC
CDR3 length: 14; D gene: TRBD1; V gene: TRBV29-1; clone size: .; J gene: TRBJ2-7; CDR3 protein: CSVEVSGQGYEQYF; CDR3 DNA: TGCAGCGTTGAAGTCTCGGGACAGGGGTACGAGCAGTACTTC
CDR3 length: 13; D gene: .; V gene: TRBV29-1; clone size: few; J gene: TRBJ2-6; CDR3 protein: CSAEVTGANVLTF; CDR3 DNA: TGCAGCGCCGAAGTTACTGGGGCCAACGTCCTGACTTTC
CDR3 length: 16; D gene: .; V gene: TRBV6-5; clone size: .; J gene: TRBJ2-4; CDR3 protein: CASSYSMGGGENIQYF; CDR3 DNA: TGTGCCAGCAGTTACTCGATGGGAGGGGGCGAAAACATTCAGTACTTC
CDR3 length: 14; D gene: .; V gene: TRBV6-1; clone size: once; J gene: TRBJ1-4; CDR3 protein: CASTHLGGNEKLFF; CDR3 DNA: TGTGCCAGCACCCACCTCGGGGGAAATGAAAAACTGTTTTTT
CDR3 length: 14; D gene: TRBD2; V gene: TRBV15; clone size: .; J gene: TRBJ2-5; CDR3 protein: CATSTDGGAGTQYF; CDR3 DNA: TGTGCCACCAGTACTGACGGGGGGGCAGGGACCCAGTACTTC
CDR3 length: 16; D gene: TRBD1; V gene: TRBV5-1; clone size: .; J gene: TRBJ2-2; CDR3 protein: CASSPRQGANTGELFF; CDR3 DNA: TGCGCCAGCAGCCCACGACAGGGGGCAAACACCGGGGAGCTGTTTTTT
CDR3 length: 15; D gene: .; V gene: TRBV2; clone size: .; J gene: TRBJ2-1; CDR3 protein: CASSVDRDSYNEQFF; CDR3 DNA: TGTGCCAGCAGTGTCGACAGAGACAGTTACAATGAGCAGTTCTTC
CDR3 length: 15; D gene: .; V gene: TRBV4-1; clone size: few; J gene: TRBJ1-5; CDR3 protein: CASSQDAGINQPQHF; CDR3 DNA: TGCGCCAGCAGCCAAGACGCGGGCATCAATCAGCCCCAGCATTTT
CDR3 length: 14; D gene: TRBD1; V gene: TRBV7-8; clone size: .; J gene: TRBJ1-2; CDR3 protein: CASSPNDRVYGYTF; CDR3 DNA: TGTGCCAGCAGCCCAAATGACAGGGTCTATGGCTACACCTTC
CDR3 length: 14; D gene: TRBD2; V gene: TRBV29-1; clone size: .; J gene: TRBJ2-1; CDR3 protein: CSVHRLALNNEQFF; CDR3 DNA: TGCAGCGTTCATCGACTAGCCCTTAACAATGAGCAGTTCTTC
CDR3 length: 11; D gene: .; V gene: TRBV23-1; clone size: few; J gene: TRBJ2-5; CDR3 protein: CASSQLKTQYF; CDR3 DNA: TGCGCCAGCAGTCAATTAAAGACCCAGTACTTC
CDR3 length: 17; D gene: TRBD1; V gene: TRBV7-6; clone size: .; J gene: TRBJ1-6; CDR3 protein: CASSAGQGGIYNSPLHF; CDR3 DNA: TGTGCCAGCAGCGCGGGACAGGGGGGGATCTATAATTCACCCCTCCACTTT
CDR3 length: 11; D gene: .; V gene: TRBV29-1; clone size: .; J gene: TRBJ2-2; CDR3 protein: CSVRNTGELFF; CDR3 DNA: TGCAGCGTGAGAAACACCGGGGAGCTGTTTTTT
CDR3 length: 16; D gene: TRBD1; V gene: TRBV27; clone size: .; J gene: TRBJ2-7; CDR3 protein: CASRPRGGQGPYEQYF; CDR3 DNA: TGTGCCAGCAGACCTCGCGGGGGACAGGGTCCCTACGAGCAGTACTTC
CDR3 length: 15; D gene: .; V gene: TRBV27; clone size: .; J gene: TRBJ1-5; CDR3 protein: CASSLFSGNNQPQHF; CDR3 DNA: TGTGCCAGCAGTTTATTTTCGGGGAACAATCAGCCCCAGCATTTT
CDR3 length: 16; D gene: .; V gene: TRBV4-2; clone size: .; J gene: TRBJ1-2; CDR3 protein: CASSQADPGRPLGYTF; CDR3 DNA: TGTGCCAGCAGCCAGGCAGATCCGGGACGGCCCCTAGGCTACACCTTC
CDR3 length: 14; D gene: TRBD2; V gene: TRBV9; clone size: few; J gene: TRBJ2-5; CDR3 protein: CASSETSGGETQYF; CDR3 DNA: TGTGCCAGCAGCGAGACTAGCGGGGGAGAGACCCAGTACTTC
CDR3 length: 15; D gene: .; V gene: TRBV27; clone size: .; J gene: TRBJ2-7; CDR3 protein: CASSTLGAGFYEQYF; CDR3 DNA: TGTGCCAGCAGTACCCTGGGGGCAGGGTTCTACGAGCAGTACTTC
CDR3 length: 15; D gene: .; V gene: TRBV7-8; clone size: .; J gene: TRBJ2-3; CDR3 protein: CASSMTLASTDTQYF; CDR3 DNA: TGTGCCAGCAGCATGACGCTAGCGAGCACAGATACGCAGTATTTT
CDR3 length: 15; D gene: .; V gene: TRBV5-1; clone size: .; J gene: TRBJ1-2; CDR3 protein: CASSFQRMGVDGYTF; CDR3 DNA: TGCGCCAGCAGCTTTCAACGGATGGGGGTGGATGGCTACACCTTC
CDR3 length: 14; D gene: .; V gene: TRBV9; clone size: .; J gene: TRBJ1-6; CDR3 protein: CASSAGAENSPLHF; CDR3 DNA: TGTGCCAGCAGCGCCGGGGCAGAAAATTCACCCCTCCACTTT
CDR3 length: 14; D gene: .; V gene: TRBV10-3; clone size: .; J gene: TRBJ1-5; CDR3 protein: CAISGGLFNQPQHF; CDR3 DNA: TGTGCCATCAGTGGGGGACTGTTCAATCAGCCCCAGCATTTT
CDR3 length: 14; D gene: .; V gene: TRBV25-1; clone size: once; J gene: TRBJ2-2; CDR3 protein: CASSETGIFGELFF; CDR3 DNA: TGTGCCAGCAGTGAAACAGGGATTTTCGGGGAGCTGTTTTTT
CDR3 length: 15; D gene: .; V gene: TRBV29-1; clone size: few; J gene: TRBJ2-3; CDR3 protein: CSVAPRGGDTDTQYF; CDR3 DNA: TGCAGCGTGGCCCCCAGGGGGGGGGACACAGATACGCAGTATTTT
CDR3 length: 13; D gene: TRBD1; V gene: TRBV30; clone size: few; J gene: TRBJ2-7; CDR3 protein: CAVDGGQSREQYF; CDR3 DNA: TGTGCCGTGGATGGGGGACAGTCGAGGGAGCAGTACTTC
CDR3 length: 13; D gene: .; V gene: TRBV7-3; clone size: .; J gene: TRBJ2-5; CDR3 protein: CASSFRKEETQYF; CDR3 DNA: TGTGCCAGCAGCTTCAGGAAAGAAGAGACCCAGTACTTC
CDR3 length: 17; D gene: TRBD1; V gene: TRBV30; clone size: .; J gene: TRBJ2-2; CDR3 protein: CAWSTRTGGIGTGELFF; CDR3 DNA: TGTGCCTGGAGTACCCGGACAGGGGGCATCGGCACCGGGGAGCTGTTTTTT
CDR3 length: 12; D gene: .; V gene: TRBV5-1; clone size: .; J gene: TRBJ2-3; CDR3 protein: CASRDPSDTQYF; CDR3 DNA: TGCGCCAGCCGAGACCCTTCGGATACGCAGTATTTT
CDR3 length: 14; D gene: .; V gene: TRBV19; clone size: few; J gene: TRBJ1-1; CDR3 protein: CASSPFSVGTEAFF; CDR3 DNA: TGTGCCAGTAGCCCCTTTAGTGTTGGCACTGAAGCTTTCTTT
CDR3 length: 11; D gene: .; V gene: TRBV20-1; clone size: .; J gene: TRBJ2-1; CDR3 protein: CSASHSAEQFF; CDR3 DNA: TGCAGTGCTAGTCACTCAGCGGAGCAGTTCTTC